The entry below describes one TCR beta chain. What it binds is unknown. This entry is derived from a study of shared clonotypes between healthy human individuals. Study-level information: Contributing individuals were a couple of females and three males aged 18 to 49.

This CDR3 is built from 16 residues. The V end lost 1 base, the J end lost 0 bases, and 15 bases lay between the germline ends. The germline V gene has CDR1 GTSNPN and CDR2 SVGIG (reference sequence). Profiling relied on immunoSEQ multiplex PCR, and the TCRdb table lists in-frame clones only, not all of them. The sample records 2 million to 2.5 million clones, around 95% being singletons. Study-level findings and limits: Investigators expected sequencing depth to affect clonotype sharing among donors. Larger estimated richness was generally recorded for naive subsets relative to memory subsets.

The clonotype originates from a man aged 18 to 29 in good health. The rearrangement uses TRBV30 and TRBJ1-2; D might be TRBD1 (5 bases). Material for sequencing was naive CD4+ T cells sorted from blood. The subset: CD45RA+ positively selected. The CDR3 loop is CAWSAGRLLANYGYTF. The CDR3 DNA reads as TGTGCCTGGAGTGCAGGGCGACTCTTAGCTAACTATGGCTACACCTTC.